This paragraph covers one TCR beta chain sequence. Its cognate antigen is unknown. Via MiXCR, TCRdb re-called the 5' RACE reads, giving one row per CDR3 protein. The sample holds hundreds of thousands of distinct CDR3 sequences, around 20% seen once. The data were obtained in a study of identical twins. The study's findings and limits: It was out-of-frame TCR alpha sharing in monozygotic twins that models underestimated.

With 4 bases removed from V and 5 bases from J, the gap between germline ends came to 8 bases. The CDR3 length is 11 residues. Germline loops: CDR1 SQVTM, CDR2 ANQGSEA. This sample was shared with a second study, whose subject was T cells expressing NK-cell markers. That source notes: The TCR beta repertoires were obtained from sorted CD3+CD56+NKG2C+, CD3+CD56+NKG2C- and CD3+CD56-NKG2C+ T cells. These same clonotypes (in several donors) also led the CD3+CD56-NKG2C+ fraction.

The sample comprised PBMCs. The gene calls are TRBV29-1 and TRBJ1-1; D is unclear. The receptor comes from a woman in her late teens or twenties in good health. The CDR3 is CSVVSQTEAFF. In DNA, the CDR3 is TGCAGCGTTGTCAGCCAAACTGAAGCTTTCTTT.